This TCR beta chain stems from a study of shared T cell receptors in the human thymus (dated by TCRdb to the early 2020s). For the study in its entirety: The study investigated the way shared, self-reactive T-cell receptor alpha chains are produced in the human thymus.

The library was obtained by the immunoSEQ multiplex PCR assay. Drawn from immuneACCESS, this table holds only the in-frame rearrangements with V and J called that TCRdb kept. Clones are partly lost; checked studies trace under half to an unresolved V gene and leave the rest unexplained. Present in this sample are approximately 730,000 clones, 80% to 90% of which were seen just once. Clones ranked in the top ten supply approximately 0.01% of the sample. As to this clone: Its antigen remains undetermined. No clone much larger than this one lies a single base away; base qualities are absent.

Trimming costs V 5 bases and J 0 bases, and their ends lie 20 bases apart. The CDR1 and CDR2 encoded by the germline V gene are SGHTA and FQGNSA. The CDR3 starts with the cysteine, ends with the phenylalanine, and has 17 residues. The retained sequence is limited to the CDR3, 51 bases, with the frame set at the first base. These data were likewise used in another study, on human thymus T cells. The second study's paper adds: The donors were immunologically healthy infants in Finland who had open corrective cardiac surgery for congenital heart defects. The thymus tissue came from surgical resects taken out during corrective cardiac surgery. Biased V and J gene segment usage appeared to be present in both thymic and peripheral blood repertoires. Highly overlapping thymic TCR repertoires among unrelated individuals were reported in the related research. The study characterized TCR alpha and beta repertoires from fewer than ten infant thymus samples and four related peripheral blood samples. Donor ages ranging from about 6 to 244 days were recorded, and a handful of male and two female infants were included in the cohort. Thymocytes were mechanically released from the tissue and were stored as pellets of about 9.5-33 million cells at -70 degrees C. Genomic DNA was extracted from frozen cell pellets with a QIAsymphony instrument. Using the immunoSEQ multiplex PCR assay, the TCRB and TCRAD loci were amplified from a standardized quantity of quality-controlled genomic DNA. The V(D)J region was spanned by amplicons of a length sufficient to cover the CDR3 and to identify V and J genes. Amplicon sequencing was performed on an Illumina platform through the commercial immunoSEQ service. Primer bias and sequencing errors were corrected as previously described, and TCRAD and TCRB were defined on the basis of the IMGT database. Repertoires were analysed with immunoSEQ Analyzer 3.0 and VDJTools, covering basic statistics, V/J segment usage, diversity estimates, rarefaction and pairwise overlap. Diversity was estimated with Chao1, ChaoE, Efron-Thisted, Shannon and inverse Simpson indices, and also on datasets down-sampled to the smallest sample. For repertoire overlap, CDR3 nucleotide sequence, V gene and J gene had to match strictly, and clustering was done by Jaccard-based multidimensional scaling. On average, about 810,000 unique TCRB clonotypes were obtained from thymus samples, compared with about 84,000 from blood samples.

The rearranged chain carries TRBV7-2 and TRBJ2-7; matching of 6 bases hints at TRBD2 as the D gene. Sequencing was performed on thymocytes. The TCR comes from a girl less than two years old with a congenital heart defect. Donor details come from another sample of the same person, matched by shared clones. The CDR3 protein is CASSPLKRRGYSYEQYF. The DNA reads as follows: TGTGCCAGCAGCCCTCTAAAGAGGCGGGGTTACTCCTACGAGCAGTACTTC. Beyond the CDR3, the reference TRBV7-2 and TRBJ2-7 genes provide the residues; the full variable domain reads: GAGVSQSPSNKVTEKGKDVELRCDPISGHTALYWYRQSLGQGLEFLIYFQGNSAPDKSGLPSDRFSAERTGGSVSTLTIQRTQQEDSAVYLCASSPLKRRGYSYEQYFGPGTRLTVT.